This T cell receptor (beta chain) was identified during a study of blood T cell repertoires in COVID-19. Study at large: COVID-19 samples collected from the United States, Italy and Spain covered acute and convalescent phases. The analysed material was cDNA or gDNA that came from T cells, B-cell-depleted T cells, or PBMCs.

The CDR3 runs to 15 residues. CDR1 and CDR2 (germline): SGHTA, FQGNSA. The ends were cut back, 1 base at V and 0 bases at J, with 7 bases in the middle. The authors' processing: Amplification from reference gene primers served as the basis for estimated nucleated cell counts. Sequencing used immunoSEQ multiplex PCR; TCRdb keeps in-frame clones, though not all of them. The V and J calls and the clone size are those of that table, but D and trimming were determined from the DNA. The data show 380,000 or so clones, about 88% seen once. Enrollment of patients from Seattle took place during active infection, with longitudinal follow-up.

The sequencing input was peripheral blood. This TCR was recovered from a woman in her sixties or seventies with COVID-19, enrolled during active disease. This chain connects TRBV7-2 to TRBJ2-4; no clear D. Here the CDR3 DNA reads TGTGCCAGCAGCTTAGGACTGCTAGCCAAAAACATTCAGTACTTC. Its translation: CASSLGLLAKNIQYF.